What follows are 4 T cell receptor beta chains derived from one specimen sequenced in a study of cytomegalovirus exposure and HLA in healthy donors. Primers included in the PCR were 60 Vbeta and 13 Jbeta primers. Profiled with immunoSEQ multiplex PCR; TCRdb holds only in-frame clones, not every one. The ten most abundant clones cover 0.8% to 1% of a sample with roughly 140,000 clones. Sequencing was done on a sample of PBMCs. The receptors shown here come from a male donor in good health and CMV-seronegative.

The chain carries TRBV6-5 and TRBJ1-5; 7 bases line up with TRBD1. The ends lost 3 bases at V and 4 bases at J; junction bases unmatched: 6. CDR3 length: 15 residues. The germline CDR1 and CDR2 sequences are MNHEY and SVGAGI. CDR3 protein: CASSYRTGDNQPQHF. DNA for the CDR3: TGTGCCAGCAGTTATAGGACAGGCGATAATCAGCCCCAGCATTTT.

The chain carries TRBV4-3 and TRBJ1-2; the match to TRBD1 covers 7 bases. This CDR3 contains 14 residues. Germline V lookup: CDR1 LGHNA, CDR2 YSLEER. Germline trimming cut 5 bases from V and 6 bases from J; bases unmatched to any gene: 9. CDR3 nucleotides: TGCGCCAGCAGCACCTGGACAGGTGGAAATGGCTACACCTTC. This encodes CASSTWTGGNGYTF.

The chain recombines TRBV21-1 with TRBJ1-5; the DNA was not used to check the table's D call, TRBD1. TRBV21-1 is annotated as a pseudogene. CDR3 length: 14 residues. Here the CDR3 reads CATSGQGGNQPQHF. The DNA of the CDR3 is TGTGCCACCTCGGGACAGGGGGGCAATCAGCCCCAGCATTTT.

The chain combines TRBV6-6 with TRBJ1-1, with 11 bases identical to TRBD1. J lost 6 bases, V lost 6 bases, and 9 bases had no gene match. Germline CDR1 is MNHNY and CDR2 is SVGAGI (reference sequence). The CDR3 has 15 residues. The CDR3 region has the DNA TGTGCCAGCAGATATACCGGGACAGGGGGTTCTGAAGCTTTCTTT. The encoded protein is CASRYTGTGGSEAFF.